The 25 T cell receptor beta chains listed next were all sequenced from one sample in a study of vaccination and CD4 T cells after COVID-19. The antigens for these receptors are not known. Treatment: approximately nine-day PBMC culture with coronavirus spike peptide pools or control peptides (ViraFEST assay). The Oncomine TCR Beta short-read assay sequenced DNA from cultured CD4+ T cells. TCRdb itself ran the PCR reads through MiXCR, one entry per CDR3 protein. The sample shows 15,000 to 20,000 distinct CDR3 sequences, under 60% of them seen only once. The sequences come from CD4+ T cells from blood, cultured in vitro, collected after SARS-CoV-2 vaccination. These receptors originate from a human donor who had recovered from COVID-19.

This clonotype came up a few times. The chain has TRBV7-2 and TRBJ2-2; D is unresolved. The CDR3 consists of 13 residues. CDR1 and CDR2 from the germline V gene are SGHTA and FQGNSA. Deletions cut 5 bases from V and 4 bases from J, with 8 bases between. CDR3 in amino acids: CASSPTPTGELFF. The CDR3 DNA reads as TGTGCCAGCAGCCCAACCCCCACCGGGGAGCTGTTTTTT.

This clonotype was counted a single time. The chain joins TRBV28 to TRBJ2-5; 9 positions match TRBD2. CDR3 length: 15 residues. CDR1 and CDR2 (germline): MDHEN, SYDVKM. V shed 5 bases, J shed 5 bases, and the junction held 9 bases outside the gene matches. This CDR3 is CASSPVAGAVETQYF. CDR3 sequence (DNA): TGTGCCAGCAGTCCGGTAGCGGGAGCGGTGGAGACCCAGTACTTC.

V usage is TRBV19 and J usage is TRBJ1-5; TRBD1 might be the D (6 bases). V lost 3 bases, J lost 1 base, and 10 bases lay in between. CDR3 length: 15 amino acids. Germline CDR1 and CDR2: LNHDA and SQIVND (reference sequence). The CDR3 DNA reads TGTGCCAGTAGTATCACAGGGCAAAGCAATCAGCCCCAGCATTTT. It codes for CASSITGQSNQPQHF.

The table lists this clonotype with a count of one. J is TRBJ2-7 and V is TRBV2, with 10 bases lining up with TRBD2. V dropped 6 bases and J dropped 4; count of bases not matched to a gene: 0. The CDR3 covers 12 residues. From germline, CDR1 is SNHLY and CDR2 FYNNEI. The CDR3 region has the DNA TGTGCCAGCAGGGGACTAGCGTACGAGCAGTACTTC. This encodes CASRGLAYEQYF.

This clonotype has only one observation. The chain combines TRBV12-3 or TRBV12-4 with TRBJ1-2; 9 nucleotides align to TRBD1. With 6 bases clipped from V and 6 bases from J, the junction kept 11 bases outside the gene matches. There are 15 residues in the CDR3. The CDR3: CASSSQGAGRDGYTF. For the CDR3, the DNA is TGTGCCAGCAGCTCACAGGGGGCAGGTCGGGATGGCTACACCTTC.

V usage is TRBV19 and J usage is TRBJ1-3; D is unresolved. The CDR3 spans 14 residues. Germline assignment: CDR1 LNHDA and CDR2 SQIVND (reference sequence). The V and J ends lost 2 bases and 2 bases respectively, with 7 bases between them. The CDR3 DNA follows: TGTGCCAGTAGTATACCGGGAGCTGGAAACACCATATATTTT. Protein sequence: CASSIPGAGNTIYF.

This rearrangement joins TRBV12-3 or TRBV12-4 to TRBJ1-5; TRBD1 agrees at 7 bases. V dropped 6 bases and J dropped 3; count of bases not matched to a gene: 2. This CDR3 spans 13 amino acids. The CDR3 region is CASRGQFNQPQHF. The CDR3 nucleotides are TGTGCCAGCAGGGGACAGTTCAATCAGCCCCAGCATTTT.

This chain uses TRBV5-1 with TRBJ2-5, with TRBD2 identical over 14 bases. The V and J ends lost 4 bases and 5 bases, in that order; junction bases with no gene match: 10. Germline V gene sequence: CDR1 SGHRS, CDR2 YFSETQ. There are 17 residues in the CDR3. The CDR3 region is CASSLGTSGRVGETQYF. CDR3 nucleotide sequence: TGCGCCAGCAGCCTCGGGACTAGCGGGAGAGTCGGGGAGACCCAGTACTTC.

The gene calls are TRBV7-2 and TRBJ2-2, with TRBD2 matching over 10 bases. Germline V gene lookup returns CDR1 SGHTA and CDR2 FQGNSA. This CDR3 has 20 amino acids. Trimming at V came to 5 bases and at J to 3 bases, leaving 18 bases not matched to a gene. The DNA for the CDR3 is TGTGCCAGCAGCCGCCGTACTAGCGGGACCGACAATTTATACACCGGGGAGCTGTTTTTT. It encodes CASSRRTSGTDNLYTGELFF.

The chain links TRBV4-3 to TRBJ1-1, with D hard to call. Germline-derived CDR1 and CDR2 are LGHNA and YSLEER. CDR3 length equals 14 residues. Deletions cut 3 bases from V and 1 base from J, with 9 bases between. CDR3 loop: CASSQSYQNTEAFF. The CDR3 coding sequence is TGCGCCAGCAGCCAGAGCTATCAGAACACTGAAGCTTTCTTT.

This clonotype was detected only a few times. This chain uses TRBV2 with TRBJ1-1, with 8 nucleotides matching TRBD1. This CDR3 comprises 14 residues. Unmatched junction bases numbered 13, after V lost 4 bases and J lost 12 bases. The germline gives CDR1 SNHLY, CDR2 FYNNEI. CDR3 amino acids: CASSGSHMDRETFF. The CDR3 coding sequence is TGTGCCAGCAGTGGGTCTCATATGGACAGGGAGACTTTCTTT. Looking up the rest from reference TRBV2 and TRBJ1-1 gives the full variable domain: EPEVTQTPSHQVTQMGQEVILRCVPISNHLYFYWYRQILGQKVEFLVSFYNNEISEKSEIFDDQFSVERPDGSNFTLKIRSTKLEDSAMYFCASSGSHMDRETFFGQGTRLTVV.

The rearrangement uses TRBV20-1 and TRBJ2-1, with D perhaps TRBD2 (5 bases). The CDR3 runs to 13 residues. V lost 1 base to trimming and J lost 7 bases, with 11 bases between them. Germline CDR1 reads DFQATT; CDR2 reads SNEGSKA (reference sequence). The CDR3 loop is CSARGFLANEQFF. CDR3 coding DNA: TGCAGTGCTAGAGGGTTCCTAGCAAATGAGCAGTTCTTC.

The chain is built from TRBV20-1 and TRBJ2-3; 7 bases map to TRBD2. Germline trimming cut 2 bases from V and 1 base from J; bases unmatched to any gene: 3. Germline CDR1 and CDR2: DFQATT and SNEGSKA (reference sequence). This CDR3 has 14 amino acids. In nucleotides, the CDR3 is TGCAGTGCTAGATGGCTAGCGGGCACAGATACGCAGTATTTT. Translation gives CSARWLAGTDTQYF.

This chain connects TRBV7-2 to TRBJ1-3, with a tentative D call TRBD1 (6 bases). The CDR3 is made up of 14 amino acids. The V and J ends lost 7 bases and 1 base respectively, with 11 bases between them. The germline V gene encodes CDR1 SGHTA and CDR2 FQGNSA. The CDR3 loop is CASTLGGSGNTIYF. The DNA for the CDR3 is TGTGCCAGCACCCTAGGGGGGTCTGGAAACACCATATATTTT.

The chain recombines TRBV3-1 with TRBJ2-5; TRBD2 matches at 7 bases. This CDR3 is 16 amino acids long. Germline assignment: CDR1 LGHDT and CDR2 YNNKEL (reference sequence). V gave up 0 bases and J gave up 6 bases; unmatched junction bases: 10. CDR3 DNA sequence: TGTGCCAGCAGCCAAGATTCCTGGGGGAGGGCGAAGACCCAGTACTTC. This gives the protein CASSQDSWGRAKTQYF.

The V gene is TRBV6-1, the J gene TRBJ1-5; D unclear. The CDR3 spans 13 residues. Germline CDR1 reads MNHNS; CDR2 reads SASEGT. V was shortened by 7 bases and J by 10 bases, with 17 bases between the two germline ends. CDR3 sequence: CASTTTPGKPQHF. The CDR3 DNA follows: TGTGCCAGCACCACCACGCCGGGAAAACCCCAGCATTTT.

This sequence joins TRBV28 and TRBJ2-3; 9 bases map to TRBD2. Germline V gene data show CDR1 as MDHEN and CDR2 as SYDVKM. CDR3 length: 16 amino acids. Unmatched junction bases numbered 4, after V lost 3 bases and J lost 0 bases. CDR3: CASSFLTSGSTDTQYF. CDR3 DNA: TGTGCCAGCAGTTTCCTTACTAGCGGGAGCACAGATACGCAGTATTTT.

The chain has TRBV19 and TRBJ2-6; 11 bases fit TRBD2. Germline lookup yields CDR1 LNHDA and CDR2 SQIVND (reference sequence). V was clipped by 5 bases and J by 1 base; unmatched bases: 4. CDR3 length: 17 residues. The CDR3 DNA reads TGTGCCAGTAGTTTGACTAGCGGGATGTCTGGGGCCAACGTCCTGACTTTC. Translation: CASSLTSGMSGANVLTF. The whole variable domain, remainder taken from reference TRBV19 and TRBJ2-6, is DGGITQSPKYLFRKEGQNVTLSCEQNLNHDAMYWYRQDPGQGLRLIYYSQIVNDFQKGDIAEGYSVSREKKESFPLTVTSAQKNPTAFYLCASSLTSGMSGANVLTFGAGSRLTVL.

This clonotype appeared a single time. V gene TRBV12-3 or TRBV12-4 combines with J gene TRBJ2-6, with D perhaps matching TRBD1 (5 bases). The CDR3 length is 13 residues. Trimming pared 7 bases from V and 3 bases from J, leaving 7 bases between. The CDR3 bases are TGTGCCAGCACTAGGGGTGGGGCCAACGTCCTGACTTTC. It yields the protein CASTRGGANVLTF.

The rearrangement links TRBV28 to TRBJ1-5; maybe TRBD1 (5 bases). V was shortened by 1 base and J by 2 bases, with 9 bases between the two germline ends. There are 15 residues in the CDR3. CDR1 is MDHEN, CDR2 SYDVKM, per germline. The CDR3 coding sequence is TGTGCCAGCAGTTTATTACAGGCCGGCAATCAGCCCCAGCATTTT. This gives the protein CASSLLQAGNQPQHF.

This rearrangement joins TRBV6-5 to TRBJ1-1; tentatively, D is TRBD1 (5 bases). There are 15 residues in the CDR3. CDR1 is MNHEY, CDR2 SVGAGI, per germline. The ends were cut back, 0 bases at V and 0 bases at J, with 8 bases in the middle. CDR3 residues: CASSYSRGMNTEAFF. CDR3 bases: TGTGCCAGCAGTTACTCCCGGGGCATGAACACTGAAGCTTTCTTT.

The chain is built from TRBV11-3 and TRBJ1-1; possibly TRBD1 for D (6 bases). V was cut by 2 bases and J by 4 bases, with 11 bases left in between. The length of the CDR3 is 14 residues. Germline V lookup: CDR1 SGHNT, CDR2 YENEEA. CDR3 sequence: CASSLTGSSTEAFF. DNA of the CDR3: TGTGCCAGCAGCTTAACAGGGAGTTCCACTGAAGCTTTCTTT.

In its sample, this clonotype was seen a few times. The V and J genes are TRBV20-1 and TRBJ1-2, with 7 bases identical to TRBD1. Germline V gives CDR1 DFQATT, CDR2 SNEGSKA (reference sequence). The CDR3 covers 14 residues. V lost 4 bases to trimming and J lost 6 bases; unmatched junction nucleotides: 11. CDR3 in DNA: TGCAGTGCTAATGGAAGGACAGGCACTAATGGCTACACCTTC. Its translation is CSANGRTGTNGYTF.

The chain combines TRBV7-2 with TRBJ2-2; possibly TRBD1 or TRBD2 for D (6 bases each). CDR3 length: 15 residues. Germline V lookup: CDR1 SGHTA, CDR2 FQGNSA. The ends were cut back, 5 bases at V and 5 bases at J, with 15 bases in the middle. This CDR3 reads CASSQRGGRTGELFF. The CDR3 bases are TGTGCCAGCAGCCAAAGAGGGGGGAGGACCGGGGAGCTGTTTTTT.

For this clonotype: One end of the junction does not line up with germline, which may come from a read error. The chain is built from TRBV7-2 and TRBJ1-6; D perhaps matches TRBD1 (6 bases). The CDR3 length is 16 residues. The germline gives CDR1 SGHTA, CDR2 FQGNSA. The CDR3 sequence is CASSLPGGGHNSPLHF. CDR3 nucleotides: TGTGCCAGCAGCTTACCGGGGGGGGGGCATAACTCACCCCTCCACTTT. The variable domain in full, completed from reference TRBV7-2 and TRBJ1-6, reads GAGVSQSPSNKVTEKGKDVELRCDPISGHTALYWYRQSLGQGLEFLIYFQGNSAPDKSGLPSDRFSAERTGGSVSTLTIQRTQQEDSAVYLCASSLPGGGHNSPLHFGNGTRLTVT.